The entry below describes one T cell receptor beta chain. The junction had 14 bases not matched to a gene; V was cut back by 7 bases and J by 4 bases. Germline V CDR1 and CDR2: LNHDA, SQIVND (reference sequence). The CDR3 is 17 amino acids. This specimen comes from a study of cytomegalovirus exposure and HLA in healthy donors. The PCR had 60 Vbeta and 13 Jbeta primers. Profiling relied on immunoSEQ multiplex PCR, and the TCRdb table lists in-frame clones only, not all of them. This sample has over 100,000 clones; just under 75% occur once, and the top ten carry more than 6%. The chain employs TRBV19 and TRBJ2-2, with TRBD2 identical over 8 bases. Sequencing used PBMCs. The sequence derives from a man aged 40-55 years in good health and CMV-seropositive. CDR3 amino acids: CASNAGNGGAPTGELFF. The CDR3 DNA sequence: TGTGCCAGTAATGCTGGTAACGGGGGGGCCCCCACCGGGGAGCTGTTTTTT.